This T cell receptor beta chain was identified during a study of shared T cell receptors in the human thymus. Germline CDR1 reads GTSNPN; CDR2 reads SVGIG (reference sequence). The CDR3 is 14 residues long. The J segment lost 1 base and the V segment lost 3 bases, leaving 3 bases of the junction unmatched. Method: immunoSEQ multiplex PCR; TCRdb's copy keeps in-frame clones and lacks some. The sample has 500,000 to 750,000 clones, roughly 88% seen once. This sample was also put to use in a study of human thymus T cells. From that report: The people who donated were healthy Finnish babies having corrective surgery for congenital heart defects. Thymus tissue for the work was resected from patients undergoing corrective heart surgery. Thymic and blood repertoires appeared to display a bias in their usage of V and J genes. Thymic repertoires overlap heavily among unrelated individuals, related research has reported.

The clonotype was recovered from a boy under three years old with a congenital heart defect. Sequenced sample: thymocytes. The chain joins TRBV30 to TRBJ2-7; TRBD2 agrees at 10 bases. CDR3 region: CAWRRTSGSYEQYF. The CDR3 DNA is TGTGCCTGGAGGAGGACTAGCGGATCCTACGAGCAGTACTTC.